Listed below are T cell receptor beta chains from one sample, sequenced in a study of blood T cell repertoires in COVID-19. Assay: immunoSEQ multiplex PCR; the TCRdb copy retains only in-frame clones and omits some. There are some 94,000 clones in the sample; roughly 89% occur only once, and 1.5% to 2.5% lies in the top ten. The source material was peripheral blood. These receptors came from a man between 65 and 79 years old with active or convalescent COVID-19. CDR3s include the opening cysteine and the closing phenylalanine or tryptophan. The D gene is left open where the match is weak. Size is omitted from some rows. Given values are once, few, many or a class for expanded clones.

V	length	size	D	J	DNA	CDR3
TRBV27	16	few	-	TRBJ1-5	TGTGCCAGCAGTCCAGGAAGGGGTGTGGGCAATCAGCCCCAGCATTTT	CASSPGRGVGNQPQHF
TRBV3-1/TRBV3-2	17	-	-	TRBJ2-6	TGTGCCAGCAGCCAAGATAGGAGATCCTCTGGGGCCAACGTCCTGACTTTC	CASSQDRRSSGANVLTF
TRBV15	13	-	-	TRBJ2-1	TGTGCCACCAGGACTATACCGGCCGGGATTCAGTTCTTC	CATRTIPAGIQFF
TRBV23-1	16	-	-	TRBJ2-7	TGCGCCAGCAGTCACACGTCGACAGAGAGCTCCTACGAGCAGTACTTC	CASSHTSTESSYEQYF
TRBV5-6	16	-	-	TRBJ2-7	TGTGCCAGCAGCCCTGGTCTAGGACAGCTCTCCTACGAGCAGTACTTC	CASSPGLGQLSYEQYF
TRBV9	16	-	TRBD2	TRBJ2-5	TGTGCCAGCAGCGTAGTCCCGACTAGCTCGGGAGAGACCCAGTACTTC	CASSVVPTSSGETQYF
TRBV28	17	-	TRBD1	TRBJ1-5	TGTGCCAGCTCCAACCCGGGACAGGGAAGGTTTGTTCAGCCCCAGCATTTT	CASSNPGQGRFVQPQHF
TRBV9	16	-	-	TRBJ2-7	TGTGCCAGCAGCGTAGAGCCTTGGGGGTTGGGGGGCGAGCAGTACTTC	CASSVEPWGLGGEQYF
TRBV14	12	-	-	TRBJ1-6	TGTGCCAGCAGCCCGTTGGGGGGGGCCCTCCACTTT	CASSPLGGALHF
TRBV28	15	-	-	TRBJ1-2	TGTGCCAGCAGTTCCCCCCGGGGGGGTAATTATGGCTACACCTTC	CASSSPRGGNYGYTF
TRBV4-1	15	-	TRBD1	TRBJ1-1	TGCGCCAGCAGCCACGTGGGACAGGGGAACACTGAAGCTTTCTTT	CASSHVGQGNTEAFF
TRBV10-1	17	-	-	TRBJ2-5	TGCGCCAGCAGTGAGACCATAAACAAACACCACCAAGAGACCCAGTACTTC	CASSETINKHHQETQYF
TRBV7-2	14	-	TRBD1	TRBJ1-1	TGTGCCAGCAGCGCAGACAGGGTACGGACTGAAGCTTTCTTT	CASSADRVRTEAFF
TRBV18	13	once	TRBD2	TRBJ2-7	TGTGCCAGCTCACTCAGCGGGGGCGAAGAGCAGTACTTC	CASSLSGGEEQYF
TRBV9	16	-	-	TRBJ2-1	TGTGCCAGCAGCGTAGATCCACAGGGCCTGGTTAATGAGCAGTTCTTC	CASSVDPQGLVNEQFF
TRBV2	14	once	-	TRBJ1-1	TGTGCCAGCAGTGAAGAAAGAGGGATCACTGAAGCTTTCTTT	CASSEERGITEAFF
TRBV19	16	once	-	TRBJ2-2	TGTGCCAGTCGAGTGGGTAGGGGCTCGGACACCGGGGAGCTGTTTTTT	CASRVGRGSDTGELFF
TRBV7-6	18	-	-	TRBJ1-6	TGTGCCAGCAGCTTAGCGAGTAGGGGGAGCTCCTATAATTCACCCCTCCACTTT	CASSLASRGSSYNSPLHF
TRBV28	15	-	TRBD1	TRBJ1-2	TGTGCCAGCAGTTTGGGGTCACAGGGGGCGGGAGGCTACACCTTC	CASSLGSQGAGGYTF
TRBV18	16	-	TRBD1	TRBJ2-2	TGTGCCAGCTCACCCTTGGGACAGCCGAACACCGGGGAGCTGTTTTTT	CASSPLGQPNTGELFF
TRBV6-5	14	-	-	TRBJ1-2	TGTGCCAGCATTCGGGGGAGATATAACTATGGCTACACCTTC	CASIRGRYNYGYTF
TRBV5-4	14	-	-	TRBJ1-2	TGTGCCAGCAGCTTAGTTCAGGGGCGATATGGCTACACCTTC	CASSLVQGRYGYTF
TRBV2	15	-	-	TRBJ1-3	TGTGCCAGCAGTACGGACCTAGGGGTCGGAAACACCATATATTTT	CASSTDLGVGNTIYF
TRBV5-4	14	-	-	TRBJ1-1	TGTGCCAGCAGCTTATACCGGGAGAACACTGAAGCTTTCTTT	CASSLYRENTEAFF
TRBV6-5	15	once	TRBD1	TRBJ2-7	TGTGCCAGCAGCATTCCGGGACAGGGGGCTTACGAGCAGTACTTC	CASSIPGQGAYEQYF
TRBV30	13	-	-	TRBJ1-1	TGTGCCTGGGTCAGAGAGGTCAACACTGAAGCTTTCTTT	CAWVREVNTEAFF
TRBV28	15	once	-	TRBJ1-5	TGTGCCAGCAGGACCGTCGAGGCCAGCAATCAGCCCCAGCATTTT	CASRTVEASNQPQHF
TRBV24-1	15	-	-	TRBJ2-5	TGTGCCACCAGTGATGTCGGACATGATCAAGAGACCCAGTACTTC	CATSDVGHDQETQYF
TRBV5-4	15	-	-	TRBJ2-3	TGTGCCAGCAGCTTGGGGCCCTCAAGCACAGATACGCAGTATTTT	CASSLGPSSTDTQYF
TRBV18	18	-	TRBD1	TRBJ2-5	TGTGCCAGCTCACCACAGTCTTCGACAGGGGGGGAACAAGAGACCCAGTACTTC	CASSPQSSTGGEQETQYF
TRBV6-5	12	-	-	TRBJ1-1	TGTGCCAGCAGCCGGGGGGCAACTGAAGCTTTCTTT	CASSRGATEAFF
TRBV5-1	15	-	-	TRBJ2-7	TGCGCCAGCAGCTTGGGTCAGGGCCGGGGGTACGAGCAGTACTTC	CASSLGQGRGYEQYF
TRBV5-6	14	-	TRBD1	TRBJ1-5	TGTGCCAGCAGCTCCGGACAGGGTGGACAGCCCCAGCATTTT	CASSSGQGGQPQHF
TRBV15	14	-	TRBD1	TRBJ2-1	TGTGCCACCAGTGCAGGGGGCTCCTACAATGAGCAGTTCTTC	CATSAGGSYNEQFF
TRBV2	15	once	TRBD1	TRBJ2-7	TGTGCCAGCAGGGCTGGACAGGGGGCCACCTACGAGCAGTACTTC	CASRAGQGATYEQYF
TRBV28	15	few	TRBD1	TRBJ1-2	TGTGCCAGCAGCCCCACAGGGGGCGCAAGGTATGGCTACACCTTC	CASSPTGGARYGYTF
TRBV7-9	15	-	TRBD1	TRBJ1-1	TGTGCCAGCAGCTCCGGACAGGGGGGTATCACTGAAGCTTTCTTT	CASSSGQGGITEAFF
TRBV7-8	15	-	TRBD1	TRBJ1-5	TGTGCCAGCAGTCGAGGGACAGGGGTAGATCAGCCCCAGCATTTT	CASSRGTGVDQPQHF
TRBV18	12	-	TRBD1	TRBJ1-1	TGTGCCAGCTCACCGCGGACAGGAGAGGCTTTCTTT	CASSPRTGEAFF
TRBV2	17	-	TRBD1	TRBJ2-5	TGTGCCAGCAGTCGTTCCGGGACAGGGGGCTTACGGGAGACCCAGTACTTC	CASSRSGTGGLRETQYF
TRBV6-1	17	once	TRBD2	TRBJ2-4	TGTGCCAGCAGTGAACTGGGACTAGCGGGTTTCAAAAACATTCAGTACTTC	CASSELGLAGFKNIQYF
TRBV6-6	13	-	-	TRBJ1-1	TGTGCCAGCAGCCCCGGAGAGAACACTGAAGCTTTCTTT	CASSPGENTEAFF
TRBV28	15	-	TRBD1	TRBJ1-2	TGTGCCAGCAGTTTGAGGGCAGGGGGCTACTATGGCTACACCTTC	CASSLRAGGYYGYTF
TRBV19	15	-	-	TRBJ1-1	TGTGCCAGTAGCAAGGGGGTCGGACTGAACACTGAAGCTTTCTTT	CASSKGVGLNTEAFF
TRBV6-5	14	-	TRBD2	TRBJ2-7	TGTGCCAGCAGCCGAGCGGGGGGGCCCTACGAGCAGTACTTC	CASSRAGGPYEQYF